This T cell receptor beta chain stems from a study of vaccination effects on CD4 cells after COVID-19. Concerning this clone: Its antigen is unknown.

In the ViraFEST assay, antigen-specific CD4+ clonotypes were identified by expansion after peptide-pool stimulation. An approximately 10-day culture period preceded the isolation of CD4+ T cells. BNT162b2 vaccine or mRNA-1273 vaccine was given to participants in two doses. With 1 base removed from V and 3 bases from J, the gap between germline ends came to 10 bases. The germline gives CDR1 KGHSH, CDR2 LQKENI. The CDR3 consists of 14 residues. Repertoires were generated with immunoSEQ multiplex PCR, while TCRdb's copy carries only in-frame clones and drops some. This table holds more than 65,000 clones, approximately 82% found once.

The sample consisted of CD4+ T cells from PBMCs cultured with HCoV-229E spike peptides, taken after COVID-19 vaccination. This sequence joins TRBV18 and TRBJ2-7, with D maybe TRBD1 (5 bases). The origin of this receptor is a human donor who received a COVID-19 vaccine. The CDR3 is CASSPRQGNYEQYV. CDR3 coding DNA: TGTGCCAGCTCACCACGGCAGGGAAACTACGAGCAGTACGTC.